This T cell receptor beta chain was obtained from a study of human T cells and chemical hapten exposure. Study background: Cases of alopecia areata, totalis or universalis occurred in a predominantly female patient group.

Unique molecular identifiers were linked by the library to individual cDNA molecules. Source study methods: A per-sample median of around 100,000 TCRs was observed, with a range of about 23,224 to 750,000. TCRdb re-derived calls from the RACE reads in MiXCR, one entry per CDR3 protein. These V and J calls derive from TCRdb rather than the authors' analysis. The sample consists of around 100,000 distinct CDR3 sequences, approximately 9.9% of them appearing once. This clonotype was seen a few times. Described time point: patch test 1, 2 weeks after DPC sensitization. Treatment indicated: therapeutic diphenylcyclopropenone sensitization with weekly scalp DPC. Germline V gene sequence: CDR1 DFQATT, CDR2 SNEGSKA (reference sequence). The CDR3 contains 15 residues. Trimming took off 5 bases at V and 6 bases at J, with 20 bases between the two ends.

This specimen consisted of whole blood, obtained in connection with sensitization to the hapten diphenylcyclopropenone (DPC). The TCR sequence derives from a woman in her 40s with alopecia areata. Some clones in this sample may be carry-over from other donors' samples. The chain couples TRBV20-1 to TRBJ2-1, with D perhaps matching TRBD2 (5 bases). The CDR3 region is CSAAPGPPSGNEQFF. The CDR3 nucleotides are TGCAGTGCTGCTCCCGGGCCTCCCAGCGGCAATGAGCAGTTCTTC.